Below, 22 T cell receptor beta chains from the same sample are listed, as sequenced in a study of blood T cell repertoires in COVID-19. TCRdb's copy holds only in-frame clones and misses some; the assay was immunoSEQ multiplex PCR. The table records 250,000 to 350,000 clones, roughly 90% of them present only once. The specimen was peripheral blood. These TCRs come from a man younger than 30 who had recovered from COVID-19.

The V gene is TRBV7-2, the J gene TRBJ2-6, with D perhaps matching TRBD2 (6 bases). Germline CDR1 is SGHTA and CDR2 is FQGNSA. The CDR3 has 14 amino acids. In DNA form, the CDR3 reads TGTGGGGGGGACGTGAGCTCTGGGGCCAACGTCCTGACTTTC. Encoded protein: CGGDVSSGANVLTF.

V and J are TRBV12-5 and TRBJ1-2; 8 bases are a match to TRBD1. This CDR3 is built from 14 residues. The germline CDR1 and CDR2 sequences are LGHNT and FRNRAP. V was pared by 7 bases and J by 3 bases, with 7 bases of the junction left unmatched. CDR3 bases: TGTGCTAGTGTTCTCCAGGGGGCGGACTATGGCTACACCTTC. Its translation: CASVLQGADYGYTF. Combining the CDR3 with reference TRBV12-5 and TRBJ1-2 gives the whole variable domain DARVTQTPRHKVTEMGQEVTMRCQPILGHNTVFWYRQTMMQGLELLAYFRNRAPLDDSGMPKDRFSAEMPDATLATLKIQPSEPRDSAVYFCASVLQGADYGYTFGSGTRLTVV.

This sequence joins TRBV4-2 and TRBJ2-7; maybe TRBD1 (5 bases). V dropped 5 bases and J dropped 5 bases, with 19 bases sitting between them. The CDR3 loop spans 15 amino acids. The germline V gene has CDR1 LGHNA and CDR2 YNFKEQ. This CDR3 reads CASSLGEATIDEQYF. CDR3 in DNA: TGTGCCAGCAGCTTAGGGGAAGCTACTATCGACGAGCAGTACTTC.

The rearrangement links TRBV5-5 to TRBJ1-1; a possible D gene is TRBD1 (6 bases). The CDR3 is 14 residues long. The germline CDR1 and CDR2 sequences are SGHKS and YYEKEE (reference sequence). Trimming left V 0 bases short and J 6 bases short, with 12 bases between. CDR3 nucleotides: TGTGCCAGCAGCTTGGACAGGGATGTTTCTGAAGCTTTCTTT. This translates into CASSLDRDVSEAFF.

This chain links TRBV4-1 with TRBJ1-5; D might be TRBD1 (5 bases). CDR3 length: 15 residues. Germline V gives CDR1 MGHRA, CDR2 YSYEKL. The V gene lost 4 bases and the J gene lost 1 base, with 11 bases spanning the gap. The DNA of the CDR3 is TGCGCCAGCAGCCGGTCACGGGGGAGCAATCAGCCCCAGCATTTT. This codes for CASSRSRGSNQPQHF.

The chain recombines TRBV6-2 or TRBV6-3 with TRBJ2-7; D gene unclear. The CDR3 runs 12 residues. The ends were cut back, 5 bases at V and 3 bases at J, with 8 bases in the middle. Germline CDR1 is MNHEY and CDR2 is SVGEGT. CDR3 nucleotide sequence: TGTGCCAGCAGTACCCCCTACTACGAGCAGTACTTC. It is translated as CASSTPYYEQYF.

This clone has more than one count but fewer than ten. J is TRBJ2-6 and V is TRBV7-9; D not resolved. Trimming pared 7 bases from V and 1 base from J, leaving 14 bases between. This CDR3 comprises 16 residues. The germline V gene has CDR1 SEHNR and CDR2 FQNEAQ (reference sequence). The CDR3 protein is CASTPLVGSGANVLTF. CDR3 in DNA: TGTGCCAGCACCCCCTTGGTCGGGTCTGGGGCCAACGTCCTGACTTTC. The whole variable domain, filled in from reference TRBV7-9 and TRBJ2-6, reads DTGVSQNPRHKITKRGQNVTFRCDPISEHNRLYWYRQTLGQGPEFLTYFQNEAQLEKSRLLSDRFSAERPKGSFSTLEIQRTEQGDSAMYLCASTPLVGSGANVLTFGAGSRLTVL.

V gene TRBV6-5 combines with J gene TRBJ2-7; 7 bases are shared with TRBD2. The CDR3 contains 14 residues. CDR1 is MNHEY and CDR2 is SVGAGI in the germline V gene. V lost 5 bases and J lost 0; bases outside the gene matches: 4. CDR3 bases: TGTGCCAGCAGTCGGGACTACAGCTCCTACGAGCAGTACTTC. This codes for CASSRDYSSYEQYF.

The chain is built from TRBV7-2 and TRBJ1-5, with D possibly matching TRBD1 (6 bases). CDR3 size: 16 residues. The germline V gene has CDR1 SGHTA and CDR2 FQGNSA. V dropped 0 bases and J dropped 2 bases, with 11 bases sitting between them. For the CDR3, the DNA is TGTGCCAGCAGCTTAGCTGGGGGCGGAGGCAATCAGCCCCAGCATTTT. It specifies CASSLAGGGGNQPQHF. The full variable domain, completed using reference TRBV7-2 and TRBJ1-5, is GAGVSQSPSNKVTEKGKDVELRCDPISGHTALYWYRQSLGQGLEFLIYFQGNSAPDKSGLPSDRFSAERTGGSVSTLTIQRTQQEDSAVYLCASSLAGGGGNQPQHFGDGTRLSIL.

The chain employs TRBV5-6 and TRBJ2-1, with 13 bases fitting TRBD2. The CDR3 totals 15 residues. After removal of 4 bases from V and 4 bases from J, the junction contained 2 bases not matched to a gene. Germline CDR1 and CDR2: SGHDT and YYEEEE. The CDR3 DNA sequence: TGTGCCAGCAGCACTAGCGGGAGGGGTTACAATGAGCAGTTCTTC. Translating gives CASSTSGRGYNEQFF.

The genes are TRBV16 and TRBJ2-3; tentatively, D is TRBD1 (7 bases). Trimming left V 0 bases short and J 0 bases short, with 10 bases between. The germline CDR1 and CDR2 sequences are KGHSY and FQNENV. The CDR3 is made up of 16 amino acids. This CDR3 is CASSQSRGESTDTQYF. The CDR3 DNA reads TGTGCCAGCAGCCAATCCAGGGGGGAGAGCACAGATACGCAGTATTTT.

The chain employs TRBV4-1 and TRBJ1-3; TRBD1 aligns across 7 bases. J lost 3 bases, V lost 4 bases, and 9 bases had no gene match. The CDR3 covers 16 residues. Per the germline V gene, CDR1 is MGHRA and CDR2 is YSYEKL. The CDR3 here is CASSPDPTGNGNTIYF. The CDR3 DNA sequence: TGCGCCAGCAGCCCGGACCCGACAGGGAATGGAAACACCATATATTTT.

V usage is TRBV25-1 and J usage is TRBJ2-3, with TRBD2 matching over 8 bases. Per germline, CDR1 MGHDK and CDR2 SYGVNS. Unmatched junction bases numbered 2, after V lost 6 bases and J lost 0 bases. The CDR3 totals 14 residues. CDR3 in amino acids: CASRVAGSTDTQYF. The CDR3 DNA is TGTGCCAGCAGGGTAGCGGGGAGCACAGATACGCAGTATTTT. The entire variable domain, with the rest obtained from reference TRBV25-1 and TRBJ2-3, is as follows: EADIYQTPRYLVIGTGKKITLECSQTMGHDKMYWYQQDPGMELHLIHYSYGVNSTEKGDLSSESTVSRIRTEHFPLTLESARPSHTSQYLCASRVAGSTDTQYFGPGTRLTVL.

This clone appeared a single time. The rearrangement uses TRBV4-1 and TRBJ2-7, with unresolved D. Trimming cost V 6 bases and J 1 base, with 16 bases left between them. Looked up from germline, CDR1 is MGHRA and CDR2 is YSYEKL. The CDR3 is made up of 15 amino acids. CDR3 sequence (DNA): TGCGCCAGCAGTCGACGACTCCAAGAATCCTACGAGCAGTACTTC. Translated, it gives CASSRRLQESYEQYF.

Regarding this clone: An end of the junction differs from the germline gene, which may be a read error. The J gene is TRBJ1-6, the V gene TRBV6-5; the D gene is possibly TRBD1 (6 bases). This CDR3 region has 14 residues. Looked up from germline, CDR1 is MNHEY and CDR2 is SVGAGI. CDR3 sequence: CASTYTGNNSPLHF. The DNA of the CDR3 is TGTGCCAGCACTTACACAGGGAATAATTCACCCCTCCACTTT.

The CDR3 reads CASSYLPRFYGYTF. The DNA of the CDR3 is TGTGCCAGCAGTTACCTACCACGGTTCTATGGCTACACCTTC. This chain links TRBV6-5 with TRBJ1-2, with D unresolved. CDR3 length equals 14 residues. Germline CDR1 is MNHEY and CDR2 is SVGAGI. Trimming took off 2 bases at V and 4 bases at J, with 11 bases between the two ends.

The rearrangement uses TRBV19 and TRBJ1-2; D remains ambiguous. Germline CDR1 reads LNHDA; CDR2 reads SQIVND (reference sequence). The CDR3 is made up of 15 amino acids. V dropped 3 bases and J dropped 1 base, with 12 bases sitting between them. The CDR3: CASSIAPYVNYGYTF. CDR3 bases: TGTGCCAGTAGTATTGCGCCCTACGTTAACTATGGCTACACCTTC. Variable domain in full (rest from reference TRBV19 and TRBJ1-2): DGGITQSPKYLFRKEGQNVTLSCEQNLNHDAMYWYRQDPGQGLRLIYYSQIVNDFQKGDIAEGYSVSREKKESFPLTVTSAQKNPTAFYLCASSIAPYVNYGYTFGSGTRLTVV.

This rearrangement joins TRBV2 to TRBJ2-1, with D possibly TRBD2 on 5 matching bases. This CDR3 region has 12 residues. V gave up 6 bases and J gave up 4 bases, with 7 bases separating them. Germline CDR1 SNHLY, CDR2 FYNNEI. CDR3 coding DNA: TGTGCCAGCAGGGACTCTTACAATGAGCAGTTCTTC. Protein product: CASRDSYNEQFF.

The chain employs TRBV7-9 and TRBJ1-1; D not certain. V lost 2 bases, J lost 1 base, and 11 bases lay in between. Germline V gene lookup returns CDR1 SEHNR and CDR2 FQNEAQ (reference sequence). CDR3 size: 15 residues. This CDR3 is CASSLPSGGNTEAFF. CDR3 bases: TGTGCCAGCAGCTTACCGTCTGGAGGGAACACTGAAGCTTTCTTT. Supplemented by reference TRBV7-9 and TRBJ1-1, the full variable domain reads DTGVSQNPRHKITKRGQNVTFRCDPISEHNRLYWYRQTLGQGPEFLTYFQNEAQLEKSRLLSDRFSAERPKGSFSTLEIQRTEQGDSAMYLCASSLPSGGNTEAFFGQGTRLTVV.

This sequence joins TRBV27 and TRBJ2-1, with 7 nucleotides matching TRBD1. V dropped 4 bases and J dropped 2; count of bases not matched to a gene: 2. The V gene's germline CDR1 is MNHEY and CDR2 SMNVEV (reference sequence). This CDR3 spans 14 amino acids. CDR3 amino acids: CASSSDRAYNEQFF. The CDR3 DNA follows: TGTGCCAGCAGTTCAGACAGGGCCTACAATGAGCAGTTCTTC.

The chain couples TRBV6-5 to TRBJ2-5; D is possibly TRBD1 (6 bases). The CDR3 is made up of 15 amino acids. Trimming shortened V by 3 bases and J by 4 bases, and 15 bases separated the two germline ends. Germline CDR1 is MNHEY and CDR2 is SVGAGI. CDR3 nucleotide sequence: TGTGCCAGCAGTTATGATTACAGGGTGGGAGAGACCCAGTACTTC. It codes for CASSYDYRVGETQYF.

The chain uses TRBV19 and TRBJ2-7, with 7 bases fitting TRBD1. V was pared by 5 bases and J by 3 bases, with 10 bases of the junction left unmatched. The length of the CDR3 is 15 residues. Germline CDR1 and CDR2: LNHDA and SQIVND (reference sequence). The CDR3: CASSAAGTADYEQYF. CDR3 in DNA: TGTGCCAGTAGTGCGGCCGGGACAGCCGACTACGAGCAGTACTTC. Looking up the rest from reference TRBV19 and TRBJ2-7 gives the full variable domain: DGGITQSPKYLFRKEGQNVTLSCEQNLNHDAMYWYRQDPGQGLRLIYYSQIVNDFQKGDIAEGYSVSREKKESFPLTVTSAQKNPTAFYLCASSAAGTADYEQYFGPGTRLTVT.